One sample yielded the 31 T cell receptor beta chains listed below, sequenced in a study of CD8 T cells in ankylosing spondylitis. TCRdb recomputed calls from the 5' RACE reads with MiXCR, one row per CDR3 protein. The profile shows hundreds of thousands of distinct CDR3 sequences, about 10% of them singletons. The sample comprised blood, either unsorted or a sorted T cell fraction (not recorded which). The receptors originated from a male donor with ankylosing spondylitis or in good health (not recorded which).

Many counts were recorded for this clonotype. This chain connects TRBV5-1 to TRBJ2-1; 8 nucleotides line up with TRBD2. With V trimmed by 0 bases and J by 1 base, 3 bases remained unmatched. The germline V gene has CDR1 SGHRS and CDR2 YFSETQ. The CDR3 runs to 16 residues. The CDR3 DNA reads as TGCGCCAGCAGCTTGGCAGCGGGGGCTTCCTACAATGAGCAGTTCTTC. Translated: CASSLAAGASYNEQFF. The whole variable domain, remainder taken from reference TRBV5-1 and TRBJ2-1, is KAGVTQTPRYLIKTRGQQVTLSCSPISGHRSVSWYQQTPGQGLQFLFEYFSETQRNKGNFPGRFSGRQFSNSRSEMNVSTLELGDSALYLCASSLAAGASYNEQFFGPGTRLTVL.

Many counts were recorded for this clonotype. This sequence joins TRBV7-9 and TRBJ2-5; 9 nucleotides line up with TRBD1. This CDR3 has 16 amino acids. CDR1 is SEHNR, CDR2 FQNEAQ, per germline (reference sequence). V was clipped by 1 base and J by 5 bases; unmatched bases: 8. CDR3 in amino acids: CASSLGGQGWLETQYF. CDR3 bases: TGTGCCAGCAGCTTAGGTGGACAGGGGTGGTTGGAGACCCAGTACTTC.

This clonotype appeared many times. The rearrangement joins TRBV20-1 to TRBJ2-3; TRBD2 aligns across 9 bases. Germline CDR1 DFQATT, CDR2 SNEGSKA (reference sequence). CDR3 length equals 15 residues. The V and J ends lost 2 bases and 6 bases, in that order; junction bases with no gene match: 9. CDR3 in amino acids: CSARLAGRQMDTQYF. The DNA of the CDR3 is TGCAGTGCTAGACTAGCGGGGAGGCAGATGGATACGCAGTATTTT.

The chain links TRBV24-1 to TRBJ2-5, with D tentatively TRBD1 (6 bases). The CDR3 runs 16 residues. Trimming stripped 3 bases from V and 4 bases from J, with 17 bases between. Germline V gene sequence: CDR1 KGHDR, CDR2 SFDVKD. CDR3 nucleotides: TGTGCCACCAGTGATCCCCCGGGACAATTGTCAGAGACCCAGTACTTC. Translation: CATSDPPGQLSETQYF.

This clonotype was observed a handful of times. This rearrangement joins TRBV20-1 to TRBJ1-1; D is uncertain. The CDR3 loop spans 11 amino acids. Between the trimmed V and J ends, which lost 7 bases and 1 base, there was a span of 7 bases. Germline values: CDR1 DFQATT, CDR2 SNEGSKA (reference sequence). Here the CDR3 DNA reads TGCAGTGGGGCGGCGAACACTGAAGCTTTCTTT. It encodes CSGAANTEAFF.

This clonotype was seen ten or more times. This chain joins TRBV3-1 and TRBJ2-1; no clear D. The V gene lost 4 bases and the J gene lost 6 bases, with 7 bases spanning the gap. CDR3 length: 12 residues. CDR1 and CDR2 from the germline V gene are LGHDT and YNNKEL (reference sequence). CDR3 bases: TGTGCCAGCAGCCCTCGTGTCAATGAGCAGTTCTTC. Its protein is CASSPRVNEQFF.

This clonotype was seen a handful of times. The chain has TRBV6-5 and TRBJ2-1, with 7 bases aligning to TRBD2. V shed 2 bases and J 8 bases; nucleotides not matched to a gene: 15. Germline V lookup: CDR1 MNHEY, CDR2 SVGAGI. The CDR3 contains 17 residues. The CDR3 sequence: CASSYGLASGVRDEQFF. The CDR3 DNA sequence: TGTGCCAGCAGTTACGGGTTAGCGAGCGGGGTCAGGGATGAGCAGTTCTTC.

This clonotype has at least ten counts. This rearrangement joins TRBV12-3 or TRBV12-4 to TRBJ2-5; D is uncertain. The CDR3 is made up of 13 amino acids. V was cut by 6 bases and J by 5 bases, with 13 bases left in between. CDR3 nucleotide sequence: TGTGCCAGCAGCCAGCTATCTGGGGAGACCCAGTACTTC. It specifies CASSQLSGETQYF.

The sample holds many counts of this clonotype. The chain employs TRBV12-3 or TRBV12-4 and TRBJ1-6; D is unresolved. This CDR3 has 14 residues. V was shortened by 5 bases and J by 9 bases, with 14 bases between the two germline ends. The CDR3 region has the DNA TGTGCCAGCAGTCCTTCGGGCATATTTTCACCCCTCCACTTT. Translated, it gives CASSPSGIFSPLHF.

This clonotype was seen ten or more times. The chain couples TRBV9 to TRBJ1-1; D is possibly TRBD1 (6 bases). The CDR3 runs to 13 residues. V was clipped by 4 bases and J by 4 bases, with 11 bases between them. Germline V gene data show CDR1 as SGDLS and CDR2 as YYNGEE. CDR3 amino acids: CASSPTGSTEAFF. CDR3 coding DNA: TGTGCCAGCAGCCCCACAGGGAGCACTGAAGCTTTCTTT.

This clonotype was recorded at least ten times. The chain has TRBV5-6 and TRBJ2-2; no definite D call. Germline CDR1 is SGHDT and CDR2 is YYEEEE. V gave up 4 bases and J gave up 7 bases, with 20 bases separating them. This CDR3 is 16 amino acids long. CDR3 DNA sequence: TGTGCCAGCAGCAATTACGGTAGTATCCGTGGCGGGGAGCTGTTTTTT. This translates into CASSNYGSIRGGELFF.

This clonotype was seen more than once but under ten times. The chain combines TRBV5-1 with TRBJ2-5; no reliable D call. Looked up from germline, CDR1 is SGHRS and CDR2 is YFSETQ. The CDR3 is made up of 14 amino acids. Between the trimmed V and J ends, which lost 0 bases and 4 bases, there was a span of 10 bases. CDR3 protein: CASSLDASGETQYF. The CDR3 DNA reads as TGCGCCAGCAGCTTGGACGCCAGTGGAGAGACCCAGTACTTC. The variable domain in full, completed from reference TRBV5-1 and TRBJ2-5, reads KAGVTQTPRYLIKTRGQQVTLSCSPISGHRSVSWYQQTPGQGLQFLFEYFSETQRNKGNFPGRFSGRQFSNSRSEMNVSTLELGDSALYLCASSLDASGETQYFGPGTRLLVL.

This clonotype was observed many times. This chain links TRBV29-1 with TRBJ2-3; 11 nucleotides line up with TRBD2. J lost 3 bases, V lost 3 bases, and 5 bases had no gene match. The CDR3 loop spans 15 amino acids. CDR1 is SQVTM, CDR2 ANQGSEA, per germline. The CDR3 DNA sequence: TGCAGCGTTGAGGCTAGCGGGGGGAAAACAGATACGCAGTATTTT. It codes for CSVEASGGKTDTQYF.

This clonotype was seen at least ten times. The chain combines TRBV5-6 with TRBJ2-6; 9 nucleotides align to TRBD1. The CDR3 is made up of 15 amino acids. Looked up from germline, CDR1 is SGHDT and CDR2 is YYEEEE. V was clipped by 3 bases and J by 2 bases; unmatched bases: 0. The CDR3 sequence: CASSWDRAGANVLTF. Here the CDR3 DNA reads TGTGCCAGCAGCTGGGACAGGGCTGGGGCCAACGTCCTGACTTTC.

The rearrangement joins TRBV7-2 to TRBJ1-5; 11 nucleotides align to TRBD1. Germline CDR1 is SGHTA and CDR2 is FQGNSA. Trimming at V came to 5 bases and at J to 6 bases, leaving 3 bases not matched to a gene. The CDR3 consists of 14 residues. CDR3 nucleotides: TGTGCCAGCAGCCCCGGGACAGGGGGTCAGCCCCAGCATTTT. Translating gives CASSPGTGGQPQHF.

This clonotype was counted many times. V and J are TRBV5-5 and TRBJ1-1; D is uncertain. This CDR3 is 10 amino acids long. V was trimmed by 7 bases and J by 3 bases, leaving 4 bases between them. Germline CDR1 is SGHKS and CDR2 is YYEKEE (reference sequence). The DNA of the CDR3 is TGTGCCAGCTCGGACACTGAAGCTTTCTTT. Translating it yields CASSDTEAFF.

This clonotype showed up just a few times. The chain combines TRBV7-2 with TRBJ2-5; 7 bases are a match to TRBD2. Trimming cost V 1 base and J 5 bases; bases outside gene matches: 7. The CDR3 spans 15 residues. Per germline, CDR1 SGHTA and CDR2 FQGNSA. This CDR3 reads CASSLDGLGGETQYF. Here the CDR3 DNA reads TGTGCCAGCAGCTTAGATGGGCTGGGGGGGGAGACCCAGTACTTC.

The rearrangement joins TRBV12-3 or TRBV12-4 to TRBJ1-5; TRBD1 might be the D (6 bases). Trimming took off 1 base at V and 6 bases at J, with 10 bases between the two ends. The length of the CDR3 is 14 residues. The CDR3 nucleotides are TGTGCCAGCAGTTTAGGAAAGGGGGTTCAGCCCCAGCATTTT. Residues: CASSLGKGVQPQHF.

Turning to this clonotype: No DNA is shown, since the ends of the CDR3 on it are uncertain; the CDR3 is the one TCRdb lists. The rearrangement uses TRBV3-1 and TRBJ2-3; no DNA check was done on the table's D call, TRBD1. The CDR3 extends over 15 residues, inclusive of both ends. The germline V gene encodes CDR1 LGHDT and CDR2 YNNKEL (reference sequence). The CDR3 sequence is CASSQVAGGSPSLNF.

This clonotype was seen more than once but under ten times. The chain couples TRBV3-1 to TRBJ1-4; perhaps TRBD1 as D (6 bases). V was pared by 2 bases and J by 2 bases, with 9 bases between. Germline V gene sequence: CDR1 LGHDT, CDR2 YNNKEL (reference sequence). The CDR3 is 15 amino acids. CDR3 sequence reads: CASSQRGRTNEKLFF. CDR3 coding DNA: TGTGCCAGCAGCCAACGGGGGCGGACTAATGAAAAACTGTTTTTT.

Ten or more counts support this clonotype. The chain has TRBV9 and TRBJ2-1; D unclear. The CDR3 is 13 residues long. V was cut by 1 base and J by 7 bases, with 9 bases left in between. Germline assignment: CDR1 SGDLS and CDR2 YYNGEE. The CDR3 DNA reads as TGTGCCAGCAGCGTACGCGCGTGGAATGAGCAGTTCTTC. Its protein is CASSVRAWNEQFF.

This clonotype has just a few counts. The genes are TRBV20-1 and TRBJ1-2; D gene ambiguous. The V end lost 3 bases, the J end lost 8 bases, and 19 bases lay between the germline ends. There are 14 residues in the CDR3. Germline V gene lookup returns CDR1 DFQATT and CDR2 SNEGSKA (reference sequence). CDR3 bases: TGCAGTGCTAGTACTACTCTTTTGGGTGACGGCTACACCTTC. The encoded protein is CSASTTLLGDGYTF.

This clonotype was seen ten or more times. V is TRBV7-9 and J is TRBJ1-1; D is possibly TRBD1 (5 bases). Germline V CDR1 and CDR2: SEHNR, FQNEAQ (reference sequence). CDR3 length: 13 amino acids. Trimming took 5 bases from V and 1 from J, leaving 8 bases between them. DNA for the CDR3: TGTGCCAGCAGCCCACAGGAGAACACTGAAGCTTTCTTT. This gives the protein CASSPQENTEAFF.

This chain connects TRBV7-8 to TRBJ2-5; the match to TRBD2 covers 8 bases. The CDR3 has 14 amino acids. The germline CDR1 and CDR2 sequences are SGHVS and FQNEAQ. Trimming at V came to 8 bases and at J to 1 base, leaving 6 bases not matched to a gene. The CDR3 DNA reads TGTGCCAGCGGAGCTACTAGCGGCCAAGAGACCCAGTACTTC. Its protein is CASGATSGQETQYF. The variable domain in full, with the rest retrieved from reference TRBV7-8 and TRBJ2-5, is GAGVSQSPRYKVAKRGQDVALRCDPISGHVSLFWYQQALGQGPEFLTYFQNEAQLDKSGLPSDRFFAERPEGSVSTLKIQRTQQEDSAVYLCASGATSGQETQYFGPGTRLLVL.

This clonotype occurred many times. This chain connects TRBV7-8 to TRBJ1-5; D is undetermined. V was cut by 3 bases and J by 5 bases, with 8 bases left in between. The CDR3 loop spans 13 amino acids. Germline values: CDR1 SGHVS, CDR2 FQNEAQ. The chain's CDR3 is CASSFSGDQPQHF. The CDR3 DNA reads TGTGCCAGCAGCTTTTCAGGAGATCAGCCCCAGCATTTT.

This clonotype came up many times. The chain has TRBV20-1 and TRBJ1-2; TRBD1 matches 8 bases. There are 14 residues in the CDR3. V lost 6 bases and J lost 1; bases outside the gene matches: 7. Germline assignment: CDR1 DFQATT and CDR2 SNEGSKA (reference sequence). In DNA, the CDR3 is TGCAGTGCGGCAGGGGGCCCCGATAACTATGGCTACACCTTC. As protein: CSAAGGPDNYGYTF.

CDR3 protein: CASSSSSSGGLNTGELFF. The CDR3 DNA reads as TGTGCCAGCAGCTCGTCTTCAAGCGGGGGTTTGAACACCGGGGAGCTGTTTTTT. V usage is TRBV13 and J usage is TRBJ2-2; 8 bases align to TRBD2. CDR1 is PRHDT and CDR2 is FYEKMQ in the germline V gene (reference sequence). The CDR3 consists of 18 residues. V trimming: 4 bases; J trimming: 1 base; junction bases outside the gene matches: 11.

The J gene is TRBJ1-4, the V gene TRBV7-2; D gene ambiguous. V lost 6 bases and J lost 5, with 16 bases in between. The CDR3 sequence is 15 residues long. The germline gives CDR1 SGHTA, CDR2 FQGNSA. CDR3 nucleotide sequence: TGTGCCAGCAGGCCTAAAGCGGAGCTAAATGAAAAACTGTTTTTT. Translating gives CASRPKAELNEKLFF. Full variable domain (missing parts from reference TRBV7-2 and TRBJ1-4): GAGVSQSPSNKVTEKGKDVELRCDPISGHTALYWYRQSLGQGLEFLIYFQGNSAPDKSGLPSDRFSAERTGGSVSTLTIQRTQQEDSAVYLCASRPKAELNEKLFFGSGTQLSVL.

A remark on this clonotype: This sequence may be a read error, since a much larger clone differs from it by one base. The gene calls are TRBV5-1 and TRBJ2-7; no clear D. Per the germline V gene, CDR1 is SGHRS and CDR2 is YFSETQ. The V end was cut by 0 bases, the J end by 2 bases, with 12 bases between. There are 15 residues in the CDR3. CDR3 sequence (DNA): TGCGCCAGCAGCTTGGCCGAGGCTCGGGCCTACGAGCAGTACTTC. This sequence encodes CASSLAEARAYEQYF.

The chain has TRBV6-1 and TRBJ1-5; D not certain. Trimming left V 2 bases short and J 0 bases short, with 20 bases between. CDR1 is MNHNS, CDR2 SASEGT, per germline. The CDR3 spans 19 residues. The CDR3: CASSELSAVVGYSNQPQHF. The DNA of the CDR3 is TGTGCCAGCAGTGAATTGTCCGCAGTTGTCGGGTATAGCAATCAGCCCCAGCATTTT.

This clonotype has only a few counts. The chain is built from TRBV7-2 and TRBJ2-3, with TRBD2 matching 7 bases. The CDR3 is 16 residues long. The J segment lost 6 bases and the V segment lost 0 bases, leaving 9 bases of the junction unmatched. The V gene's germline CDR1 is SGHTA and CDR2 FQGNSA. This CDR3 is CASSLAGGGRADTQYF. CDR3 coding DNA: TGTGCCAGCAGCTTAGCTGGGGGGGGGAGGGCGGATACGCAGTATTTT.